Shown below are 9 T cell receptor beta chains from a single sample sequenced in a study of blood T cells in healthy people across ages. For the second PCR, which ran for about 6 to 11 cycles, a sample-barcoded 5' primer and a J-beta primer mix were used. Via MiXCR, TCRdb re-called the 5' RACE reads, giving one row per CDR3 protein. The sample yields roughly 410,000 distinct CDR3 sequences, 45% to 65% seen once. The sequenced sample consisted of blood. These TCRs come from a man aged 55 to 70 in good health.

In this sample, this clonotype turned up many times. The chain has TRBV4-3 and TRBJ2-1; TRBD2 matches 9 bases. The CDR3 is made up of 15 amino acids. The ends lost 1 base at V and 10 bases at J; junction bases unmatched: 8. Germline CDR1 and CDR2: LGHNA and YSLEER. The CDR3 reads CASSQGLAGAREQFF. CDR3 sequence (DNA): TGCGCCAGCAGCCAAGGGTTAGCGGGAGCACGGGAGCAGTTCTTC.

V is TRBV7-9 and J is TRBJ1-1, with D possibly being TRBD1 (6 bases). The CDR3 is 15 residues long. Per the germline V gene, CDR1 is SEHNR and CDR2 is FQNEAQ (reference sequence). V lost 3 bases and J lost 3, with 14 bases in between. The CDR3: CASSFSNRAHTEAFF. The CDR3 nucleotides are TGTGCCAGCAGCTTCTCGAACAGGGCCCACACTGAAGCTTTCTTT.

This clonotype appeared many times. The gene calls are TRBV7-2 and TRBJ2-5; D is perhaps TRBD1 or TRBD2 (5 bases each). The germline V and J ends were trimmed by 1 base and 11 bases, with 26 bases remaining between them. The CDR3 totals 17 residues. From germline, CDR1 is SGHTA and CDR2 FQGNSA. CDR3: CASSLGRFKGRGNEQYF. The CDR3 DNA sequence: TGTGCCAGCAGCTTAGGTCGATTTAAGGGGCGAGGGAATGAGCAGTACTTC.

There are a few counts of this clonotype. The chain recombines TRBV6-2 or TRBV6-3 with TRBJ2-7, with 8 nucleotides matching TRBD2. The germline V gene encodes CDR1 MNHEY and CDR2 SVGEGT. CDR3 length equals 15 residues. V was clipped by 7 bases and J by 4 bases; unmatched bases: 12. The DNA of the CDR3 is TGTGCCAGCACCCACAAGAGCGGGAGCGGGTACGAGCAGTACTTC. It codes for CASTHKSGSGYEQYF.

The chain couples TRBV21-1 to TRBJ2-6; TRBD2 is taken as the D call from the table, unchecked against the DNA. TRBV21-1 corresponds to a pseudogene. CDR3 size: 16 residues. The CDR3 region has the DNA TGTGCCAGCAGCGGGACTTCATCCGCTGGGGCCAACGTCCTGACTTTC. Translated, it gives CASSGTSSAGANVLTF.

The chain recombines TRBV24-1 with TRBJ2-4, with D possibly matching TRBD2 (6 bases). The DNA end favors TRBJ2-5, so the J call may be wrong. Germline values: CDR1 KGHDR, CDR2 SFDVKD. CDR3 length equals 15 residues. The CDR3 nucleotides read TGTGCCACCAGTGACATCGGGGGAGTTCAAGAGACCCAGTACTTC. Residues: CATSDIGGVQETQYF.

This clonotype was observed many times. The V and J genes are TRBV6-6 and TRBJ2-4; no definite D call. Trimming stripped 2 bases from V and 1 base from J, with 12 bases between. CDR3 length equals 16 residues. Germline V gene data show CDR1 as MNHNY and CDR2 as SVGAGI (reference sequence). The CDR3 sequence is CASSYVQRTAKNIQYF. Here the CDR3 DNA reads TGTGCCAGCAGTTACGTACAAAGGACGGCCAAAAACATTCAGTACTTC.

The rearrangement uses TRBV6-1 and TRBJ2-7, with 9 bases lining up with TRBD1. The germline V gene has CDR1 MNHNS and CDR2 SASEGT. Trimming took 4 bases from V and 2 from J; bases not matched to a gene: 6. The CDR3 consists of 15 residues. CDR3 in DNA: TGTGCCAGCAGTGCCGCCGGGACAGGGACCTACGAGCAGTACTTC. This codes for CASSAAGTGTYEQYF.

This clonotype has only a few counts. This sequence joins TRBV10-3 and TRBJ2-7, with D hard to call. In germline, CDR1 is ENHRY, CDR2 SYGVKD. The length of the CDR3 is 15 residues. With 5 bases removed from V and 3 bases from J, the gap between germline ends came to 17 bases. The CDR3 sequence: CAISPLGSSSYEQYF. The CDR3 DNA follows: TGTGCCATCAGTCCCCTCGGTTCGAGTAGCTACGAGCAGTACTTC.